The rows below give T cell receptor beta chains drawn from one sample of a study of cytomegalovirus exposure and HLA in healthy donors. Measured with immunoSEQ multiplex PCR; TCRdb has only the in-frame clones, and not every one. The table records 140,000 to 150,000 clones, over 75% of them present only once. Sample: PBMCs. The receptors were gathered from a woman in her thirties in good health and CMV-seronegative. Each CDR3 is given with its conserved first and last residue. The order of the fields is D gene, J gene, clone size, V gene, CDR3 protein, CDR3 DNA. D genes are given only for firm matches. Size is omitted from some rows. Given values are once, few, many or a class for expanded clones.

d_call: TRBD2; j_call: TRBJ2-4; clone_size: NA; v_call: TRBV6-5; cdr3_aa: CASSYFRGGAKNIQYF; cdr3_nt: TGTGCCAGCAGTTACTTTCGGGGGGGCGCCAAAAACATTCAGTACTTC
d_call: TRBD2; j_call: TRBJ2-3; clone_size: NA; v_call: TRBV19; cdr3_aa: CATQVSGGADTQYF; cdr3_nt: TGTGCCACCCAGGTTAGCGGGGGAGCAGATACGCAGTATTTT
d_call: NA; j_call: TRBJ1-2; clone_size: NA; v_call: TRBV5-1; cdr3_aa: CASSLGQPSPTGFYTF; cdr3_nt: TGCGCCAGCAGCTTAGGACAGCCTAGTCCGACGGGGTTCTACACCTTC
d_call: TRBD1; j_call: TRBJ1-1; clone_size: NA; v_call: TRBV7-9; cdr3_aa: CATSRGDRGDTEAFF; cdr3_nt: TGTGCCACCTCCCGAGGGGACAGGGGTGACACTGAAGCTTTCTTT
d_call: TRBD1; j_call: TRBJ2-5; clone_size: NA; v_call: TRBV6-5; cdr3_aa: CASSRSGQGHETQYF; cdr3_nt: TGTGCCAGCAGTCGTTCGGGACAGGGACATGAGACCCAGTACTTC
d_call: TRBD1; j_call: TRBJ1-3; clone_size: NA; v_call: TRBV7-9; cdr3_aa: CASSLGPGTGERLVYF; cdr3_nt: TGTGCCAGCAGCTTAGGGCCCGGGACAGGGGAAAGACTGGTATATTTT
d_call: TRBD2; j_call: TRBJ2-1; clone_size: NA; v_call: TRBV7-8; cdr3_aa: CASSLGLAGGQTYNEQFF; cdr3_nt: TGTGCCAGCAGCTTGGGACTAGCGGGGGGGCAAACCTACAATGAGCAGTTCTTC
d_call: TRBD1; j_call: TRBJ2-3; clone_size: NA; v_call: TRBV7-2; cdr3_aa: CASSLVNFFRTGQDTQYF; cdr3_nt: TGTGCCAGCAGCTTAGTCAATTTCTTTCGGACAGGCCAAGATACGCAGTATTTT
d_call: NA; j_call: TRBJ1-2; clone_size: NA; v_call: TRBV6-5; cdr3_aa: CASSYSGGGIYGYTF; cdr3_nt: TGTGCCAGCAGTTACTCTGGCGGGGGGATATATGGCTACACCTTC
d_call: TRBD1; j_call: TRBJ1-1; clone_size: few; v_call: TRBV2; cdr3_aa: CASSFPTGQSSEAFF; cdr3_nt: TGTGCCAGCAGTTTCCCGACAGGGCAGTCCTCTGAAGCTTTCTTT
d_call: NA; j_call: TRBJ1-4; clone_size: few; v_call: TRBV4-1; cdr3_aa: CASSQGWLATNEKLFF; cdr3_nt: TGCGCCAGCAGCCAAGGATGGCTTGCAACTAATGAAAAACTGTTTTTT
d_call: TRBD1; j_call: TRBJ1-2; clone_size: few; v_call: TRBV5-1; cdr3_aa: CASSLGGQGALGYTF; cdr3_nt: TGCGCCAGCAGCTTGGGAGGCCAGGGGGCGCTGGGCTACACCTTC
d_call: TRBD1; j_call: TRBJ1-1; clone_size: NA; v_call: TRBV10-1; cdr3_aa: CASSVGQGGPNTEAFF; cdr3_nt: TGCGCCAGCAGTGTCGGACAGGGAGGACCGAACACTGAAGCTTTCTTT
d_call: NA; j_call: TRBJ2-1; clone_size: NA; v_call: TRBV19; cdr3_aa: CASSAGTLTYNEQFF; cdr3_nt: TGTGCCAGTAGTGCCGGGACACTTACCTACAATGAGCAGTTCTTC